This is a list of T cell receptor beta chains from one sample in a study of cytotoxic CD8 clonotypes in ibrutinib-treated CLL. Using immunoSEQ multiplex PCR, the repertoire was profiled, and TCRdb retains in-frame clones only, with some absent. The sample shows 270,000 or so clones, less than 85% of them seen only once. Sequencing used PBMCs, obtained at disease progression, from a patient treated with ibrutinib. Every receptor here comes from a human donor with chronic lymphocytic leukemia. Both conserved end residues are part of each CDR3. The order of the fields is J gene, CDR3 length, V gene, clone size, CDR3 protein. Clone sizes are given selectively: once, few, many, or a class where the clone is expanded.

>TRBJ1-2|12|TRBV19|.
CASSESLVGYTF
>TRBJ1-4|15|TRBV27|.
CASSSVGRGREKLFF
>TRBJ1-6|15|TRBV4-2|.
CASSQDGGRNSPLHF
>TRBJ1-4|15|TRBV27|.
CASRGVFATNEKLFF
>TRBJ1-1|16|TRBV5-1|.
CASSFSPTGGFTEAFF
>TRBJ2-3|17|TRBV25-1|.
CASSEWSAGDRTDTQYF
>TRBJ1-6|14|TRBV15|once
CATSRSPGSSPLHF
>TRBJ2-7|15|TRBV9|.
CASSVANGWAYEQYF
>TRBJ2-1|14|TRBV7-9|.
CASSPKTTYNEQFF
>TRBJ1-2|13|TRBV18|once
CASSPRGVDGYTF